These 9 T cell receptor beta chains were sequenced from one sample in a study of beta chain features in type 1 diabetes. Every isolated RNA sample was fully reverse transcribed, so sequencing captured expressed TCRB transcripts. The method was immunoSEQ multiplex PCR; TCRdb's version includes in-frame clones alone and lacks a portion of them. The sample has 450,000 to 600,000 clones, approximately 30% seen once; the top ten hold more than 0.055%. Input material: naive CD4+ T cells from blood. The receptors come from a man aged 18 to 29 in good health.

A few counts support this clone. V is TRBV27 and J is TRBJ2-2, with 7 bases fitting TRBD1. The CDR3 spans 15 residues. Germline CDR1 and CDR2: MNHEY and SMNVEV (reference sequence). V gave up 5 bases and J gave up 3 bases; unmatched junction bases: 6. The CDR3 DNA reads as TGTGCCAGCAGTAAACAGGGGTCCTACACCGGGGAGCTGTTTTTT. It codes for CASSKQGSYTGELFF.

The chain carries TRBV6-1 and TRBJ2-4, with D unresolved. Germline assignment: CDR1 MNHNS and CDR2 SASEGT. This CDR3 has 13 residues. V was clipped by 8 bases and J by 7 bases, with 15 bases between them. The CDR3 reads CASDTAGWNIQYF. The DNA for the CDR3 is TGTGCCAGCGATACAGCCGGTTGGAACATTCAGTACTTC.

There are a few counts of this clone. The genes are TRBV29-1 and TRBJ1-5; TRBD1 might be the D (6 bases). The CDR3 has 12 residues. V lost 5 bases and J 6 bases, leaving 11 bases between the germline ends. CDR1 is SQVTM, CDR2 ANQGSEA, per germline. CDR3 in amino acids: CSVLGAGQPQHF. The CDR3 bases are TGCAGCGTTCTGGGGGCAGGTCAGCCCCAGCATTTT.

This clone was seen once. The V call is TRBV15, the J call TRBJ2-1; no clear D. Germline CDR1 and CDR2: LNHNV and YYDKDF (reference sequence). The CDR3 has 15 amino acids. V lost 0 bases, J lost 0 bases, and 6 bases lay in between. CDR3 bases: TGTGCCACCAGCAGAGAGGAAAACTCCTACAATGAGCAGTTCTTC. Residues: CATSREENSYNEQFF. Using reference TRBV15 and TRBJ2-1 for the parts outside the CDR3, the full variable domain is DAMVIQNPRYQVTQFGKPVTLSCSQTLNHNVMYWYQQKSSQAPKLLFHYYDKDFNNEADTPDNFQSRRPNTSFCFLDIRSPGLGDTAMYLCATSREENSYNEQFFGPGTRLTVL.

This clone has a handful of counts. This sample includes further DNA sequences coding for the same CDR3. V and J are TRBV7-2 and TRBJ2-3; a weak D match, TRBD2 (6 bases). The length of the CDR3 is 15 residues. Germline V gene lookup returns CDR1 SGHTA and CDR2 FQGNSA. V was trimmed by 0 bases and J by 1 base, leaving 8 bases between them. The CDR3 protein is CASSLAGLGTDTQYF. In DNA, the CDR3 is TGTGCCAGCAGCTTAGCGGGACTTGGCACAGATACGCAGTATTTT.

The CDR3 loop is CASRRGLQHSYNEQFF. CDR3 coding DNA: TGTGCCAGCAGGCGGGGACTACAACACTCCTACAATGAGCAGTTCTTC. The rearrangement uses TRBV7-8 and TRBJ2-1, with 7 bases aligning to TRBD2. The CDR3 extends over 16 amino acids. CDR1 and CDR2 (germline): SGHVS, FQNEAQ. V shed 6 bases, J shed 0 bases, and the junction held 8 bases outside the gene matches.

This clone was recorded once. This rearrangement joins TRBV28 to TRBJ2-7; possible D gene TRBD2, 6 bases. The germline V gene encodes CDR1 MDHEN and CDR2 SYDVKM. V lost 6 bases, J lost 2 bases, and 11 bases lay in between. The CDR3 consists of 13 residues. Here the CDR3 reads CASRRGLTYEQYF. The CDR3 DNA reads as TGTGCCAGCAGGCGGGGACTTACCTACGAGCAGTACTTC.

This clone was found a few times. The chain couples TRBV7-9 to TRBJ2-3, with 11 bases lining up with TRBD2. J lost 2 bases, V lost 10 bases, and 5 bases had no gene match. The CDR3 is 14 residues long. Germline V gene data show CDR1 as SEHNR and CDR2 as FQNEAQ (reference sequence). For the CDR3, the DNA is TGTGCCATCCTGACTAGCGGGATCACAGATACGCAGTATTTT. It yields the protein CAILTSGITDTQYF.

The chain employs TRBV15 and TRBJ2-5, with 8 bases lining up with TRBD1. CDR3 length: 15 amino acids. Germline V gene data show CDR1 as LNHNV and CDR2 as YYDKDF (reference sequence). The V and J ends lost 2 bases and 5 bases, in that order; junction bases with no gene match: 7. The CDR3 loop is CATSRRQGAGETQYF. CDR3 in DNA: TGTGCCACCAGCAGACGTCAGGGGGCAGGGGAGACCCAGTACTTC.